The T cell receptor (beta chain) under discussion was sequenced for a study of blood T cell repertoires in COVID-19. Study information: Material from acute and convalescent COVID-19 was sourced from the United States, Italy and Spain. From T cells, B-cell-depleted T cells, or PBMCs came the material, which was cDNA or gDNA.

Method: immunoSEQ multiplex PCR; TCRdb's copy keeps in-frame clones and lacks some. The data contain tens of thousands of clones, approximately 88% of them singletons. CDR3 length equals 14 residues. Trimming cost V 5 bases and J 0 bases, with 11 bases left between them. The V gene's germline CDR1 is MNHEY and CDR2 SVGEGT. The chain is built from TRBV6-2 or TRBV6-3 and TRBJ2-7; perhaps TRBD1 as D (5 bases). The sequence came from a man aged 50 to 59 with acute or convalescent COVID-19. Input material: peripheral blood. CDR3 in DNA: TGTGCCAGCAGTCGCGACAGTAGCTCCTACGAGCAGTACTTC. Protein product: CASSRDSSSYEQYF.